These T cell receptor beta chains were read from a single sample in a study of T cells in localized non-small cell lung cancer. Method: immunoSEQ multiplex PCR; TCRdb's copy keeps in-frame clones and lacks some. The repertoire holds around 100,000 clones, with approximately 88% as singletons. Sequences were derived from peripheral blood, sampled before any cancer treatment. All receptors derive from a man between 40 and 75 years old with stage I squamous cell lung carcinoma. Each CDR3 is given with its conserved first and last residue. The order of the fields is D gene, V gene, J gene, clone size, CDR3 DNA, CDR3 protein. A D gene is named only where the DNA matches it firmly. Size tells how often a clone was seen (once, few, many) or the class of an expanded clone, and some rows leave it out.

d_gene: -; v_gene: TRBV19; j_gene: TRBJ1-1; abundance: -; CDR3nt: TGTGCCAGTAGCCCTCTTGGGGCGAGGACTGAAGCTTTCTTT; CDR3aa: CASSPLGARTEAFF
d_gene: -; v_gene: TRBV5-1; j_gene: TRBJ1-5; abundance: -; CDR3nt: TGCGCCAGCAGCTTGGAGGGTCTTCTTGATCAGCCCCAGCATTTT; CDR3aa: CASSLEGLLDQPQHF
d_gene: -; v_gene: TRBV5-4; j_gene: TRBJ2-3; abundance: -; CDR3nt: TGTGCCAGCAGCTTGGCATCGAGGGTAAATAGGGGGCAGTATTTT; CDR3aa: CASSLASRVNRGQYF
d_gene: TRBD1; v_gene: TRBV10-3; j_gene: TRBJ1-5; abundance: -; CDR3nt: TGTGCCATCAGAGACAGGGGTGGTCAGCCCCAGCATTTT; CDR3aa: CAIRDRGGQPQHF
d_gene: -; v_gene: TRBV7-6; j_gene: TRBJ2-7; abundance: -; CDR3nt: TGTGCCAGCAGCTTAGGGGGACGGTCCTACGAGCAGTACTTC; CDR3aa: CASSLGGRSYEQYF
d_gene: -; v_gene: TRBV7-2; j_gene: TRBJ2-5; abundance: -; CDR3nt: TGTGCCAGCACGAGGCGAGGGGGAGAGACCCAGTACTTC; CDR3aa: CASTRRGGETQYF
d_gene: -; v_gene: TRBV6-1; j_gene: TRBJ2-7; abundance: -; CDR3nt: TGTGCCAGCAGTGGAGGTTTGCCCTACGAGCAGTACTTC; CDR3aa: CASSGGLPYEQYF
d_gene: -; v_gene: TRBV5-6; j_gene: TRBJ1-1; abundance: once; CDR3nt: TGTGCCAGCAGCTTGGTAGGCGGCAGACCATTGAACACTGAAGCTTTCTTT; CDR3aa: CASSLVGGRPLNTEAFF
d_gene: TRBD1; v_gene: TRBV12-5; j_gene: TRBJ2-7; abundance: -; CDR3nt: TGTGCTAGTGGTTCCGGACAGGGGGCAGGCGAGCAGTACTTC; CDR3aa: CASGSGQGAGEQYF
d_gene: -; v_gene: TRBV14; j_gene: TRBJ1-3; abundance: -; CDR3nt: TGTGCCAGCAGCCTCACAGACTTCACTGGAAACACCATATATTTT; CDR3aa: CASSLTDFTGNTIYF
d_gene: -; v_gene: TRBV6-6; j_gene: TRBJ1-2; abundance: -; CDR3nt: TGTGCCAGCAGGGCCCTTCGACAGTCTTACTATGGCTACACCTTC; CDR3aa: CASRALRQSYYGYTF
d_gene: -; v_gene: TRBV5-1; j_gene: TRBJ2-2; abundance: -; CDR3nt: TGCGCCAGCTTTGGTCCCCAGACAGGCGAGGCCGGGGAGCTGTTTTTT; CDR3aa: CASFGPQTGEAGELFF
d_gene: -; v_gene: TRBV4-3; j_gene: TRBJ2-3; abundance: -; CDR3nt: TGCGCCAGCAGCCAGGTATTGGGGGCTGGAGATACGCAGTATTTT; CDR3aa: CASSQVLGAGDTQYF